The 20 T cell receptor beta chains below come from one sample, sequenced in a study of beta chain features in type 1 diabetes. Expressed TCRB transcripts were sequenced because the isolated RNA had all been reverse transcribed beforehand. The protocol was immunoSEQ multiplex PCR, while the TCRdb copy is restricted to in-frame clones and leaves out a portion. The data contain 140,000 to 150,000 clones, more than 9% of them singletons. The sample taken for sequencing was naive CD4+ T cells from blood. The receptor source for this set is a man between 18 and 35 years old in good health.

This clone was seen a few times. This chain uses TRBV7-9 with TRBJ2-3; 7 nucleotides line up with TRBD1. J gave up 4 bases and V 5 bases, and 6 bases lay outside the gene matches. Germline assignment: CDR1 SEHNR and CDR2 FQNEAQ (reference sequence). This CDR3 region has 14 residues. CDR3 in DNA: TGTGCCAGCAGCCGGGACAGAGCCCCAGATACGCAGTATTTT. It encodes CASSRDRAPDTQYF.

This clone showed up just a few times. This CDR3 is CASSPTTGLDTEAFF. CDR3 nucleotides: TGTGCCAGCAGCCCAACGACAGGGTTGGACACTGAAGCTTTCTTT. This chain connects TRBV7-9 to TRBJ1-1; 7 bases map to TRBD1. Germline CDR1 and CDR2: SEHNR and FQNEAQ (reference sequence). V lost 5 bases, J lost 3 bases, and 9 bases stayed unmatched. The CDR3 has 15 residues.

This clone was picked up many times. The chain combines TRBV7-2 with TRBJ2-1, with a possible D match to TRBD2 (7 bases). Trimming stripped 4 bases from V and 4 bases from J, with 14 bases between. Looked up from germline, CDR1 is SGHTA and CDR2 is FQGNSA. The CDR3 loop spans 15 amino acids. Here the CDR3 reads CASSSGRGPYNEQFF. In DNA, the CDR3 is TGTGCCAGCAGCTCTGGGCGGGGGCCTTACAATGAGCAGTTCTTC.

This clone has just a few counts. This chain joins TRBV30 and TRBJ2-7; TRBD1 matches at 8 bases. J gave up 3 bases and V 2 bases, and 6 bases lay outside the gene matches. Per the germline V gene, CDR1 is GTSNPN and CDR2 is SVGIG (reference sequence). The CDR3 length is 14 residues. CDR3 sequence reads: CAWSRTGLLYEQYF. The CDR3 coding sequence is TGTGCCTGGAGTCGGACAGGGCTTCTCTACGAGCAGTACTTC.

CDR3 amino acids: CASRSGNFQETQYF. Written as DNA, the CDR3 is TGTGCCAGCAGGAGCGGGAACTTCCAAGAGACCCAGTACTTC. This rearrangement joins TRBV7-2 to TRBJ2-5; the match to TRBD2 covers 7 bases. The V and J ends lost 6 bases and 1 base, in that order; junction bases with no gene match: 5. Germline-derived CDR1 and CDR2 are SGHTA and FQGNSA. The CDR3 is 14 amino acids.

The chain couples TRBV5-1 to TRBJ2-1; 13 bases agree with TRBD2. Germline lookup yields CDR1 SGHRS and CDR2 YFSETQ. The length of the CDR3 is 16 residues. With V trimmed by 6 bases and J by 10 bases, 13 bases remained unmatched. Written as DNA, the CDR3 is TGCGCCAGCACCAAAATAACTAGCGGGGGGGCTTGGGAGCAGTTCTTC. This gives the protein CASTKITSGGAWEQFF.

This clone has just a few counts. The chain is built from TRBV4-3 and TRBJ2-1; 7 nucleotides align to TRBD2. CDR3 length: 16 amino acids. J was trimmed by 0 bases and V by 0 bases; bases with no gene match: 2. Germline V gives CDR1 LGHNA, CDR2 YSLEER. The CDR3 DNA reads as TGCGCCAGCAGCCAAGACGGCGGGAGCTCCTACAATGAGCAGTTCTTC. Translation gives CASSQDGGSSYNEQFF.

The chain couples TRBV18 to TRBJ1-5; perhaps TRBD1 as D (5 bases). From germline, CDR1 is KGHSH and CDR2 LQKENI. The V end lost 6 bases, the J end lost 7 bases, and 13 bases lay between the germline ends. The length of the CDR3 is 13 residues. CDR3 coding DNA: TGTGCCAGCTCTTCTCAGGGTACCCAGCCCCAGCATTTT. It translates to CASSSQGTQPQHF.

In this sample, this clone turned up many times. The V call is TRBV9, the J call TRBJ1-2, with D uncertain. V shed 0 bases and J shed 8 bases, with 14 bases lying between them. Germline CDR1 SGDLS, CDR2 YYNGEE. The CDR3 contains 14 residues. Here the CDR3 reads CASSVAVSGRGYTF. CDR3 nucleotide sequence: TGTGCCAGCAGCGTAGCGGTTTCGGGTCGGGGCTACACCTTC.

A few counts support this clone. CDR3 loop: CAISAGSTDTQYF. CDR3 in DNA: TGTGCCATCAGTGCAGGTAGCACAGATACGCAGTATTTT. The V gene is TRBV10-3, the J gene TRBJ2-3; no firm D call. V was pared by 4 bases and J by 0 bases, with 5 bases between. Germline V gives CDR1 ENHRY, CDR2 SYGVKD. The CDR3 extends over 13 amino acids.

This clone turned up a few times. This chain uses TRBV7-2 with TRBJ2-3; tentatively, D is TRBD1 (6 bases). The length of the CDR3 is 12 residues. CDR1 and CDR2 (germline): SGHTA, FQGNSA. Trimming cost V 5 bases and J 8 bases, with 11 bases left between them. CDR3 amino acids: CASSADSLTQYF. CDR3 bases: TGTGCCAGCAGCGCGGACAGTCTTACGCAGTATTTT.

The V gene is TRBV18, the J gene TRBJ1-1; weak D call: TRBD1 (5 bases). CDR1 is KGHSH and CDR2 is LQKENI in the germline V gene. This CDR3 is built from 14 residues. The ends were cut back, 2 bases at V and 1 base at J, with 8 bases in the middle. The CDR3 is CASSPGRGNTEAFF. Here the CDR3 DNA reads TGTGCCAGCTCACCAGGTAGGGGGAACACTGAAGCTTTCTTT.

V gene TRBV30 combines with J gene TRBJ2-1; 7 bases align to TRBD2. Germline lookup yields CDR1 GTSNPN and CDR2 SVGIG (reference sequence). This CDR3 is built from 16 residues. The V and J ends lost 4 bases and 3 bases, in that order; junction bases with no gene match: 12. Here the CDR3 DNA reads TGTGCCTGGAAATTTGGCCTGGGGAGGGGCTACAATGAGCAGTTCTTC. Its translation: CAWKFGLGRGYNEQFF.

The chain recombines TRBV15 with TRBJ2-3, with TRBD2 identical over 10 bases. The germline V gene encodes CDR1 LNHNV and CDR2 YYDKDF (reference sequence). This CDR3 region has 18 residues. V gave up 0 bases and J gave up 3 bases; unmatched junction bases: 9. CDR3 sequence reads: CATSRDLRSGGATDTQYF. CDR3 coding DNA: TGTGCCACCAGCAGAGATCTACGGAGCGGGGGGGCGACAGATACGCAGTATTTT.

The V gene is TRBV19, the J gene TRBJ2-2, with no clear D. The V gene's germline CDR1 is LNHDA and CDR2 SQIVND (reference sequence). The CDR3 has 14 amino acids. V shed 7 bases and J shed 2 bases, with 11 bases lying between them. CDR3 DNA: TGTGCCAGTACGTCGACTGGAAACACCGGGGAGCTGTTTTTT. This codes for CASTSTGNTGELFF.

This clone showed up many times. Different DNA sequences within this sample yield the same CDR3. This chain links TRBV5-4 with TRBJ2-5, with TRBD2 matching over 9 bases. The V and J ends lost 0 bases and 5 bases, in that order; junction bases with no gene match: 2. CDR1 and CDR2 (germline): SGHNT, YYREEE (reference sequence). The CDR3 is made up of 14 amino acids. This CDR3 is CASSLGLAGETQYF. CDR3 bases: TGTGCCAGCAGCTTGGGTCTAGCGGGGGAGACCCAGTACTTC. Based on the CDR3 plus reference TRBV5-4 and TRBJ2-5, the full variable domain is ETGVTQSPTHLIKTRGQQVTLRCSSQSGHNTVSWYQQALGQGPQFIFQYYREEENGRGNFPPRFSGLQFPNYSSELNVNALELDDSALYLCASSLGLAGETQYFGPGTRLLVL.

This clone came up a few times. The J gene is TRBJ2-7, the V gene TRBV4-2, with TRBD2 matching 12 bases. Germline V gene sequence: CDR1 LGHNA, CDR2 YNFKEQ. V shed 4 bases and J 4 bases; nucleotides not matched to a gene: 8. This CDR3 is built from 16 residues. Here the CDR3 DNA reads TGTGCCAGCAGCCCGCCTAGCGGGGGGGCCTTGTACGAGCAGTACTTC. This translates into CASSPPSGGALYEQYF.

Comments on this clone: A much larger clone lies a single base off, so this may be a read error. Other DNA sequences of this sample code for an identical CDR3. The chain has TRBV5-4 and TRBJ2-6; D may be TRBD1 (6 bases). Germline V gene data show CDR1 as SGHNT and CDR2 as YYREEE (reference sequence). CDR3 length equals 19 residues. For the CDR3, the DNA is TGTGCCAGCAGCTTCCGACGAGGGGGTATTGGTGCTGGGGCCAATGTCCTGACTTTC. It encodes CASSFRRGGIGAGANVLTF.

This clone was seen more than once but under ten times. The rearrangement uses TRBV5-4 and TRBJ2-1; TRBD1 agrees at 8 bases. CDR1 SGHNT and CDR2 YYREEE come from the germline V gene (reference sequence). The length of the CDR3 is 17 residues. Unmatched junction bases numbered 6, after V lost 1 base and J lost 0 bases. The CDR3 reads CASSLFRTGYSYNEQFF. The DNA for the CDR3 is TGTGCCAGCAGCTTGTTTCGGACAGGGTACTCCTACAATGAGCAGTTCTTC. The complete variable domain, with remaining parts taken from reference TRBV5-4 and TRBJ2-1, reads ETGVTQSPTHLIKTRGQQVTLRCSSQSGHNTVSWYQQALGQGPQFIFQYYREEENGRGNFPPRFSGLQFPNYSSELNVNALELDDSALYLCASSLFRTGYSYNEQFFGPGTRLTVL.

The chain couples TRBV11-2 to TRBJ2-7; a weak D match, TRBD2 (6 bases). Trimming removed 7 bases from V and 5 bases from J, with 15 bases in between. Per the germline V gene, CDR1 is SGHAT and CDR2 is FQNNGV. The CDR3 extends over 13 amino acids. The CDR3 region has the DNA TGTGCCAGCAACCGGGACTCCGGCCACGAGCAGTACTTC. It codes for CASNRDSGHEQYF.